This T cell receptor beta chain emerged from a study of blood T cell repertoires in COVID-19. About the research overall: Material from acute and convalescent COVID-19 was sourced from the United States, Italy and Spain. The cDNA or gDNA used as material had been derived from T cells, B-cell-depleted T cells, or PBMCs.

In germline, CDR1 is SGHNT, CDR2 YYREEE (reference sequence). The CDR3 runs to 15 residues. Trimming shortened V by 4 bases and J by 3 bases, and 16 bases separated the two germline ends. Per the original data handling: Using reference gene primer amplification, nucleated cell counts were estimated. Data came from immunoSEQ multiplex PCR; TCRdb stores just in-frame clones and leaves some out. That table is the source of V, J and clone size, and D and trimming were worked out from the DNA. The sample holds 400,000 or so clones, about 90% seen once. The rearrangement links TRBV5-4 to TRBJ1-1; D is possibly TRBD1 (6 bases). Sequencing input: PBMCs or T cells enriched from blood (not recorded which). This clonotype was obtained from a man younger than 35 who had recovered from COVID-19. CDR3 region: CASSPTGLGDTEAFF. Written as DNA, the CDR3 is TGTGCCAGCAGCCCAACAGGGCTCGGGGACACTGAAGCTTTCTTT.